Listed here is a single TCR beta chain. The data belong to a study of CD8 T cells in Susac syndrome. Random hexamers were used to reverse transcribe the RNA input (about 0.45 to 1 ug). Each CDR3 protein gets one entry after TCRdb re-called the immunoSEQ multiplex PCR reads with MiXCR. The table lists roughly 80,000 distinct CDR3 sequences, about 94% of them singletons. Germline CDR1 reads SEHNR; CDR2 reads FQNEAQ (reference sequence). This CDR3 contains 13 residues. Trimming took off 5 bases at V and 4 bases at J, with 11 bases between the two ends. This TCR was recovered from a human donor in good health. The J gene is TRBJ1-2, the V gene TRBV7-9; no reliable D call. The specimen was CD8+ T cells from PBMCs. The CDR3 loop reads CASSSTGPYGYTF. CDR3 bases: TGTGCCAGCAGCAGCACCGGGCCCTATGGCTACACCTTC.